This T cell receptor (beta chain) was sequenced in a study of blood T cell repertoires in COVID-19. Looking at the study overall: Collection of acute and convalescent COVID-19 samples took place in the United States, Italy and Spain. Sources were T cells, B-cell-depleted T cells, or PBMCs; the material itself was cDNA or gDNA.

Per the original methods: It was from reference gene primer amplification that nucleated cell counts were estimated. The method was immunoSEQ multiplex PCR; TCRdb's version includes in-frame clones alone and lacks a portion of them. V and J calls and clone size are copied from that table; D and trimming were computed from the DNA. The sample shows about 210,000 clones, 75% to 85% of them seen only once. The V segment lost 3 bases and the J segment 2 bases; nucleotides outside the gene matches: 7. Per germline, CDR1 SGDLS and CDR2 YYNGEE. The CDR3 has 16 amino acids. Sequenced sample: peripheral blood. This sequence was found in a man aged 45 to 65 with active or convalescent COVID-19. V and J are TRBV9 and TRBJ1-4; 7 nucleotides align to TRBD1. The CDR3 region has the DNA TGTGCCAGCAGCGAACGGACAGGCGGGACTAATGAAAAACTGTTTTTT. This sequence encodes CASSERTGGTNEKLFF.